These 27 T cell receptor beta chains came from one sample sequenced in a study of blood T cell repertoires in COVID-19. Profiled with immunoSEQ multiplex PCR; TCRdb holds only in-frame clones, not every one. The sample records roughly 130,000 clones, around three quarters being singletons. The material sequenced was peripheral blood. The receptors here all came from a man aged 55 to 70 with active or convalescent COVID-19.

The V call is TRBV25-1, the J call TRBJ2-1, with 8 positions matching TRBD2. V trimming: 7 bases; J trimming: 0 bases; junction bases outside the gene matches: 11. The V gene's germline CDR1 is MGHDK and CDR2 SYGVNS. The CDR3 runs 17 residues. The CDR3 sequence: CASTQRGGPSSYNEQFF. CDR3 bases: TGTGCCAGCACCCAACGGGGGGGGCCTAGCTCCTACAATGAGCAGTTCTTC.

The rearrangement uses TRBV7-9 and TRBJ2-5; tentative D call: TRBD2 (6 bases). CDR1 is SEHNR and CDR2 is FQNEAQ in the germline V gene (reference sequence). This CDR3 is 18 amino acids long. Trimming pared 1 base from V and 2 bases from J, leaving 20 bases between. The chain's CDR3 is CASSLGETWRAGQETQYF. The CDR3 DNA follows: TGTGCCAGCAGCTTAGGGGAGACCTGGAGGGCCGGGCAAGAGACCCAGTACTTC.

This clone was counted a few times. J is TRBJ1-2 and V is TRBV6-5; D perhaps matches TRBD1 (5 bases). The CDR3 is 13 residues long. V was pared by 2 bases and J by 3 bases, with 7 bases between. Per the germline V gene, CDR1 is MNHEY and CDR2 is SVGAGI. The CDR3 nucleotides read TGTGCCAGCAGTTACCGACAGCACTATGGCTACACCTTC. Protein product: CASSYRQHYGYTF.

This clone was picked up one time. The chain carries TRBV6-5 and TRBJ1-5; no firm D call. This CDR3 is 15 amino acids long. Trimming removed 5 bases from V and 1 base from J, with 12 bases in between. Per the germline V gene, CDR1 is MNHEY and CDR2 is SVGAGI. As DNA, the CDR3 is TGTGCCAGCAGTCAGTACCTTATGAGCAATCAGCCCCAGCATTTT. It codes for CASSQYLMSNQPQHF.

The chain joins TRBV18 to TRBJ2-5; 7 bases line up with TRBD2. The CDR3 sequence is 14 residues long. V dropped 3 bases and J dropped 0; count of bases not matched to a gene: 1. From germline, CDR1 is KGHSH and CDR2 LQKENI. In nucleotides, the CDR3 is TGTGCCAGCTCACCGCTAGCGGACCAAGAGACCCAGTACTTC. Its translation: CASSPLADQETQYF.

J is TRBJ2-7 and V is TRBV7-3, with TRBD2 matching over 11 bases. The CDR3 contains 15 residues. Per germline, CDR1 SGHTA and CDR2 FQGTGA. The V and J ends lost 5 bases and 1 base, in that order; junction bases with no gene match: 4. CDR3 residues: CASSPGLAASYEQYF. CDR3 nucleotide sequence: TGTGCCAGCAGCCCGGGACTAGCGGCTTCCTACGAGCAGTACTTC.

This clone has just a few counts. This rearrangement joins TRBV30 to TRBJ1-2; perhaps TRBD1 as D (5 bases). The V gene's germline CDR1 is GTSNPN and CDR2 SVGIG (reference sequence). The CDR3 has 11 residues. V was clipped by 4 bases and J by 2 bases, with 5 bases between them. CDR3 residues: CAWTGNYGYTF. CDR3 in DNA: TGTGCCTGGACAGGGAACTATGGCTACACCTTC.

This rearrangement joins TRBV18 to TRBJ2-3; 7 bases are shared with TRBD2. The CDR3 extends over 15 amino acids. Germline V CDR1 and CDR2: KGHSH, LQKENI. Trimming took 4 bases from V and 0 from J; bases not matched to a gene: 4. In DNA, the CDR3 is TGTGCCAGCTCACGGCGGGAGTACAGCACAGATACGCAGTATTTT. It encodes CASSRREYSTDTQYF.

This rearrangement joins TRBV11-1 to TRBJ2-2, with 7 nucleotides matching TRBD2. The germline V gene has CDR1 SGHAT and CDR2 FQDESV (reference sequence). J gave up 0 bases and V 5 bases, and 3 bases lay outside the gene matches. This CDR3 has 15 residues. CDR3 DNA sequence: TGTGCCAGCAGCCCACTAGCGCCGAACACCGGGGAGCTGTTTTTT. Its translation: CASSPLAPNTGELFF. Drawing the rest from reference TRBV11-1 and TRBJ2-2, the complete variable domain is EAEVAQSPRYKITEKSQAVAFWCDPISGHATLYWYRQILGQGPELLVQFQDESVVDDSQLPKDRFSAERLKGVDSTLKIQPAELGDSAMYLCASSPLAPNTGELFFGEGSRLTVL.

The genes are TRBV2 and TRBJ2-3, with 9 bases that match TRBD1. The CDR3 runs to 14 residues. Looked up from germline, CDR1 is SNHLY and CDR2 is FYNNEI. The V gene end was trimmed by 6 bases and the J gene end by 3 bases; junction bases not matched to a gene: 4. CDR3 sequence: CASRMGQGTDTQYF. The CDR3 nucleotides read TGTGCCAGCAGGATGGGACAGGGAACAGATACGCAGTATTTT.

The chain is built from TRBV5-1 and TRBJ2-3; TRBD2 is a possible D gene (5 bases). V was trimmed by 4 bases and J by 5 bases, leaving 14 bases between them. Germline V gene data show CDR1 as SGHRS and CDR2 as YFSETQ. This CDR3 spans 14 amino acids. Here the CDR3 DNA reads TGCGCCAGCAGCCCTGCGGGCTTTGGAGATACGCAGTATTTT. It codes for CASSPAGFGDTQYF. Full variable domain (missing parts from reference TRBV5-1 and TRBJ2-3): KAGVTQTPRYLIKTRGQQVTLSCSPISGHRSVSWYQQTPGQGLQFLFEYFSETQRNKGNFPGRFSGRQFSNSRSEMNVSTLELGDSALYLCASSPAGFGDTQYFGPGTRLTVL.

The chain is built from TRBV7-9 and TRBJ2-1; 8 bases are a match to TRBD2. The CDR3 has 17 residues. Germline values: CDR1 SEHNR, CDR2 FQNEAQ (reference sequence). Unmatched junction bases numbered 13, after V lost 4 bases and J lost 5 bases. The DNA for the CDR3 is TGTGCCAGCAGCTCCAGAGTAAATAGCGGGACCCACAATGAGCAGTTCTTC. Translation: CASSSRVNSGTHNEQFF.

The genes are TRBV4-1 and TRBJ1-2, with D possibly being TRBD1 (6 bases). The CDR3 loop spans 16 amino acids. The ends were cut back, 0 bases at V and 6 bases at J, with 17 bases in the middle. CDR1 is MGHRA, CDR2 YSYEKL, per germline. The CDR3 DNA is TGCGCCAGCAGCCAAGATCTATCCAGGGGCCGGGATGGCTACACCTTC. Amino acids: CASSQDLSRGRDGYTF.

The V gene is TRBV28, the J gene TRBJ2-7; perhaps TRBD1 as D (5 bases). This CDR3 region has 15 residues. Trimming removed 7 bases from V and 1 base from J, with 17 bases in between. The germline CDR1 and CDR2 sequences are MDHEN and SYDVKM. The CDR3 loop is CASTFGRAPSYEQYF. The CDR3 coding sequence is TGTGCCAGCACCTTTGGCAGGGCCCCTTCCTACGAGCAGTACTTC.

This clone has more than one count but fewer than ten. The genes are TRBV3-1 (or the pseudogene TRBV3-2) and TRBJ2-1, with 16 bases lining up with TRBD2. The germline gives CDR1 LGHDT, CDR2 YNNKEL (reference sequence). CDR3 size: 18 residues. J was trimmed by 1 base and V by 5 bases; bases with no gene match: 5. CDR3 DNA sequence: TGTGCCAGCAGCTCTGGGACTAGCGGGAGGGGGTCCTACAATGAGCAGTTCTTC. Residues: CASSSGTSGRGSYNEQFF.

In this sample, this clone turned up a few times. V gene TRBV6-6 combines with J gene TRBJ2-1; 7 bases fit TRBD2. V was clipped by 10 bases and J by 4 bases; unmatched bases: 10. Germline-derived CDR1 and CDR2 are MNHNY and SVGAGI (reference sequence). This CDR3 has 14 residues. The CDR3 region is CATHAGGGYNEQFF. CDR3 coding DNA: TGTGCCACCCATGCCGGGGGAGGGTACAATGAGCAGTTCTTC.

The rearrangement uses TRBV5-4 and TRBJ2-2; TRBD2 matches at 7 bases. The CDR3 runs to 15 residues. After removal of 3 bases from V and 8 bases from J, the junction contained 10 bases not matched to a gene. The germline gives CDR1 SGHNT, CDR2 YYREEE (reference sequence). In DNA form, the CDR3 reads TGTGCCAGCAGCTCCCCTAGCGGAGGTTTAGGGGAGCTGTTTTTT. The encoded protein is CASSSPSGGLGELFF.

V usage is TRBV6-2 or TRBV6-3 and J usage is TRBJ1-2; 7 bases are shared with TRBD1. Unmatched junction bases numbered 6, after V lost 2 bases and J lost 3 bases. Germline-derived CDR1 and CDR2 are MNHEY and SVGEGT. The CDR3 contains 15 residues. The CDR3 DNA follows: TGTGCCAGCAGTTACCCGACAGGGCTTGACTATGGCTACACCTTC. The encoded protein is CASSYPTGLDYGYTF.

This rearrangement joins TRBV7-2 to TRBJ2-7, with 7 nucleotides matching TRBD2. CDR1 is SGHTA, CDR2 FQGNSA, per germline. The V segment lost 3 bases and the J segment 2 bases; nucleotides outside the gene matches: 4. The CDR3 loop spans 14 amino acids. The CDR3 region is CASSFKRGTYEQYF. The CDR3 DNA reads as TGTGCCAGCAGCTTCAAGCGGGGAACCTACGAGCAGTACTTC.

This clone showed up just a few times. In nucleotides, the CDR3 is TGTGCCAGCAGTCCTGGGGGCACTAGTTGGGGTCAGCCCCAGCATTTT. This encodes CASSPGGTSWGQPQHF. This sequence joins TRBV4-2 and TRBJ1-5; a weak D match, TRBD1 (6 bases). Per germline, CDR1 LGHNA and CDR2 YNFKEQ. The CDR3 consists of 16 residues. The V and J ends lost 6 bases and 6 bases respectively, with 21 bases between them.

This sequence joins TRBV28 and TRBJ2-7, with 7 nucleotides matching TRBD1. V was clipped by 6 bases and J by 0 bases; unmatched bases: 8. There are 15 residues in the CDR3. Germline V gene lookup returns CDR1 MDHEN and CDR2 SYDVKM. CDR3 coding DNA: TGTGCCAGCAGCAGAGGACAGGAGAGCTCCTACGAGCAGTACTTC. This sequence encodes CASSRGQESSYEQYF.

The chain has TRBV5-4 and TRBJ1-1, with D uncertain. The CDR3 totals 14 residues. The ends were cut back, 0 bases at V and 0 bases at J, with 6 bases in the middle. Germline CDR1 SGHNT, CDR2 YYREEE (reference sequence). The CDR3 coding sequence is TGTGCCAGCAGCTTGGACAGCATGAACACTGAAGCTTTCTTT. Protein: CASSLDSMNTEAFF. Complete variable domain (other parts from reference TRBV5-4 and TRBJ1-1): ETGVTQSPTHLIKTRGQQVTLRCSSQSGHNTVSWYQQALGQGPQFIFQYYREEENGRGNFPPRFSGLQFPNYSSELNVNALELDDSALYLCASSLDSMNTEAFFGQGTRLTVV.

V and J are TRBV21-1 and TRBJ1-4; the table calls TRBD1, which could not be checked here. TRBV21-1 is reported as a pseudogene. CDR3 length equals 17 residues. In nucleotides, the CDR3 is TGTGCCAGCAGCGTAAATACCCGTCAGGGGACGGATGAAAAACTGTTTTTT. Encoded protein: CASSVNTRQGTDEKLFF.

The chain joins TRBV5-5 to TRBJ1-1, with D tentatively TRBD1 (5 bases). The CDR3 covers 14 residues. V dropped 5 bases and J dropped 0 bases, with 11 bases sitting between them. Germline V gene data show CDR1 as SGHKS and CDR2 as YYEKEE (reference sequence). The CDR3 region is CASRETAMNTEAFF. For the CDR3, the DNA is TGTGCCAGCAGGGAGACAGCTATGAACACTGAAGCTTTCTTT.

The chain couples TRBV14 to TRBJ2-7; D might be TRBD2 (6 bases). The germline gives CDR1 SGHDN, CDR2 FVKESK. This CDR3 contains 16 residues. Trimming took 6 bases from V and 7 from J, leaving 25 bases between them. The CDR3 nucleotides read TGTGCCAGCAGTCGAGAGGGTACGGGAGCTCTCCGAGAGCAGTACTTC. This sequence encodes CASSREGTGALREQYF.

The rearrangement links TRBV7-8 to TRBJ1-1, with D perhaps matching TRBD1 (6 bases). The CDR3 covers 16 residues. Germline V gene sequence: CDR1 SGHVS, CDR2 FQNEAQ. Trimming cost V 2 bases and J 1 base, with 14 bases left between them. CDR3 in DNA: TGTGCCAGCAGCTTACGCCCCGCAGGGGAGAACACTGAAGCTTTCTTT. Its protein is CASSLRPAGENTEAFF.

The J gene is TRBJ1-4, the V gene TRBV28; 9 bases agree with TRBD1. The CDR3 loop spans 16 amino acids. Unmatched junction bases numbered 8, after V lost 4 bases and J lost 5 bases. Germline V CDR1 and CDR2: MDHEN, SYDVKM. The DNA for the CDR3 is TGTGCCAGCAGTTCAACCCCCGGGACAGGGAATGAAAAACTGTTTTTT. Encoded protein: CASSSTPGTGNEKLFF.